Here is one TCR beta chain with its context. The sample is drawn from a study of CD8 T cells in Susac syndrome. cDNA came from approximately 0.5 to 1 ug RNA primed by random hexamers. TCRdb re-called the immunoSEQ multiplex PCR reads with MiXCR, one entry per CDR3 protein. The sample lists under 250,000 distinct CDR3 sequences; about 94% were seen once. Losses at the gene ends were 4 bases for V and 6 bases for J; bases not matched to a gene: 10. This CDR3 is built from 15 residues. CDR1 is DFQATT and CDR2 is SNEGSKA in the germline V gene (reference sequence). J is TRBJ1-4 and V is TRBV20-1, with TRBD1 matching over 8 bases. The sequencing sample was made of CD4+ T cells from PBMCs. The TCR originated in a human donor with Susac syndrome. The DNA of the CDR3 is TGCAGTGCTACCGGGACAGGTTTGGGGGATGAAAAACTGTTTTTT. Residues: CSATGTGLGDEKLFF.